The 24 T cell receptor beta chains below come from one sample, sequenced in a study of T cell repertoires in ileal Crohn's disease. Sequencing was performed with immunoSEQ multiplex PCR; in TCRdb, only in-frame clones are kept and a portion is missing. The sample carries 13,000 to 15,000 clones, around 80% recorded once. Sequenced input: ileal tissue. The receptors originated from an adult with Crohn's disease.

This clone rates as medium-sized. The chain employs TRBV19 and TRBJ2-7, with 9 bases identical to TRBD1. This CDR3 has 14 amino acids. V shed 4 bases and J 7 bases; nucleotides not matched to a gene: 8. Germline CDR1 is LNHDA and CDR2 is SQIVND (reference sequence). CDR3 protein: CASSTPGQGREQYF. CDR3 DNA: TGTGCCAGTAGTACCCCGGGACAGGGTCGGGAGCAGTACTTC.

Worth noting for this clone: An end of the junction does not agree with germline; a read error may underlie this. The chain couples TRBV11-3 to TRBJ2-2, with 9 positions matching TRBD1. This CDR3 region has 16 residues. Looked up from germline, CDR1 is SGHNT and CDR2 is YENEEA. CDR3 residues: CAGSPRTGANTGELFF. The CDR3 coding sequence is TGTGCCGGCAGCCCTCGGACAGGGGCAAACACCGGGGAGCTGTTTTTT.

This chain uses TRBV6-1 with TRBJ2-7; maybe TRBD2 (6 bases). The germline V and J ends were trimmed by 7 bases and 6 bases, with 13 bases remaining between them. This CDR3 region has 12 residues. Germline V gives CDR1 MNHNS, CDR2 SASEGT. CDR3 nucleotide sequence: TGTGCCAGCAATGGAGGGGTATCCGAGCAGTACTTC. Translation gives CASNGGVSEQYF.

The chain couples TRBV9 to TRBJ2-5; a weak D match, TRBD2 (6 bases). The V end lost 3 bases, the J end lost 4 bases, and 13 bases lay between the germline ends. There are 14 residues in the CDR3. Germline CDR1 reads SGDLS; CDR2 reads YYNGEE. The CDR3 DNA follows: TGTGCCAGCAGCGGGGATCGGGAGATAGAGACCCAGTACTTC. Protein: CASSGDREIETQYF.

This clone has more than one count but fewer than ten. This chain connects TRBV5-4 to TRBJ1-6; D possibly corresponds to TRBD1 (6 bases). The CDR3 extends over 15 amino acids. Germline V gene sequence: CDR1 SGHNT, CDR2 YYREEE (reference sequence). V lost 4 bases and J lost 8, with 16 bases in between. The CDR3 DNA follows: TGTGCCAGCAGCGGAACAGGGAAGGGGGATTCACCCCTCCACTTT. Residues: CASSGTGKGDSPLHF. The full variable domain, completed using reference TRBV5-4 and TRBJ1-6, is ETGVTQSPTHLIKTRGQQVTLRCSSQSGHNTVSWYQQALGQGPQFIFQYYREEENGRGNFPPRFSGLQFPNYSSELNVNALELDDSALYLCASSGTGKGDSPLHFGNGTRLTVT.

CDR3 residues: CAWKTQGQETQYF. CDR3 nucleotide sequence: TGTGCCTGGAAAACCCAGGGGCAAGAGACCCAGTACTTC. V is TRBV30 and J is TRBJ2-5; D perhaps matches TRBD1 (6 bases). Germline V gene lookup returns CDR1 GTSNPN and CDR2 SVGIG (reference sequence). V gave up 4 bases and J gave up 2 bases, with 11 bases separating them. This CDR3 is 13 amino acids long.

The chain links TRBV6-1 to TRBJ1-6; D perhaps matches TRBD1 (5 bases). The length of the CDR3 is 16 residues. Trimming left V 2 bases short and J 0 bases short, with 8 bases between. The V gene's germline CDR1 is MNHNS and CDR2 SASEGT. The CDR3 DNA reads TGTGCCAGCAGTGAACGGAGGGGCTCCTATAATTCACCCCTCCACTTT. It is translated as CASSERRGSYNSPLHF.

This clone has a handful of counts. The chain couples TRBV21-1 to TRBJ2-7; the table's D call, TRBD1, has no DNA check behind it. TRBV21-1 represents a pseudogene. The CDR3 spans 14 residues. The CDR3 sequence is CASRTRGSTYEQYF. CDR3 sequence (DNA): TGTGCCAGCAGGACCAGGGGGTCGACCTACGAGCAGTACTTC.

The chain is built from TRBV4-1 and TRBJ1-2; 9 positions match TRBD1. The CDR3 extends over 15 amino acids. The germline CDR1 and CDR2 sequences are MGHRA and YSYEKL. The V gene end was trimmed by 1 base and the J gene end by 5 bases; junction bases not matched to a gene: 5. Here the CDR3 reads CASSQVSGTGYGYTF. The DNA of the CDR3 is TGCGCCAGCAGCCAAGTCTCCGGGACAGGGTATGGCTACACCTTC.

The CDR3 here is CASSLGRYTGELFF. The CDR3 DNA follows: TGTGCCAGCAGCTTAGGGCGGTACACCGGGGAGCTGTTTTTT. The chain links TRBV11-2 to TRBJ2-2, with D uncertain. The CDR3 loop spans 14 amino acids. Germline V gene sequence: CDR1 SGHAT, CDR2 FQNNGV. Trimming left V 1 base short and J 3 bases short, with 6 bases between.

The chain joins TRBV7-2 to TRBJ2-2; 9 bases are shared with TRBD2. The CDR3 extends over 16 amino acids. The trim removed 5 bases at V and 0 bases at J, leaving 4 bases unmatched. Per the germline V gene, CDR1 is SGHTA and CDR2 is FQGNSA. CDR3 sequence reads: CASSRTSVTNTGELFF. The CDR3 bases are TGTGCCAGCAGCAGGACTAGCGTAACGAACACCGGGGAGCTGTTTTTT.

V and J are TRBV25-1 and TRBJ2-3, with a possible D match to TRBD1 (5 bases). The CDR3 has 15 amino acids. Trimming took off 5 bases at V and 3 bases at J, with 15 bases between the two ends. Per the germline V gene, CDR1 is MGHDK and CDR2 is SYGVNS. CDR3 in amino acids: CASSHTKGQTDTQYF. The CDR3 DNA sequence: TGTGCCAGCAGTCACACTAAGGGGCAAACAGATACGCAGTATTTT.

This clone has more than one count but fewer than ten. This chain uses TRBV4-2 with TRBJ1-5, with 7 bases fitting TRBD1. The V and J ends lost 1 base and 2 bases, in that order; junction bases with no gene match: 5. In germline, CDR1 is LGHNA, CDR2 YNFKEQ. The CDR3 runs 16 residues. This chain's CDR3 is CASSQGSGQGNQPQHF. In DNA, the CDR3 is TGTGCCAGCAGCCAAGGTTCCGGACAGGGCAATCAGCCCCAGCATTTT.

This sequence joins TRBV18 and TRBJ1-2; D may be TRBD1 (5 bases). This CDR3 is built from 14 residues. The ends were cut back, 0 bases at V and 0 bases at J, with 5 bases in the middle. Germline-derived CDR1 and CDR2 are KGHSH and LQKENI. The CDR3 nucleotides read TGTGCCAGCTCACCACCAGGGGCTAACTATGGCTACACCTTC. This sequence encodes CASSPPGANYGYTF.

V is TRBV10-1 and J is TRBJ1-1; D unresolved. The CDR3 totals 14 residues. V was cut by 3 bases and J by 11 bases, with 19 bases left in between. Germline lookup yields CDR1 WNHNN and CDR2 SYGVQD (reference sequence). Here the CDR3 DNA reads TGCGCCAGCAGTGAAGAGGAGTTGGCGAGTGTGGCTTTCTTT. It yields the protein CASSEEELASVAFF.

This chain links TRBV11-2 with TRBJ2-3; maybe TRBD1 (5 bases). Germline V gene lookup returns CDR1 SGHAT and CDR2 FQNNGV. This CDR3 is built from 14 residues. Trimming left V 1 base short and J 4 bases short, with 9 bases between. The CDR3 DNA reads as TGTGCCAGCAGCTTAGGCAGGGTAGCAGATACGCAGTATTTT. It codes for CASSLGRVADTQYF.

The rearrangement links TRBV13 to TRBJ1-1; D uncertain. V lost 4 bases, J lost 4 bases, and 13 bases lay in between. The CDR3 sequence is 14 residues long. The germline V gene has CDR1 PRHDT and CDR2 FYEKMQ (reference sequence). CDR3 sequence (DNA): TGTGCCAGCAGCTCCTCGCTCATGAGCACTGAAGCTTTCTTT. Protein product: CASSSSLMSTEAFF.

The chain carries TRBV9 and TRBJ2-7, with 9 bases that match TRBD1. Germline CDR1 is SGDLS and CDR2 is YYNGEE. The CDR3 is 15 residues long. The J segment lost 0 bases and the V segment lost 3 bases, leaving 4 bases of the junction unmatched. As DNA, the CDR3 is TGTGCCAGCAGCGCTCGGACAGGGGCCTCCTACGAGCAGTACTTC. Translating gives CASSARTGASYEQYF.

The chain combines TRBV4-1 with TRBJ2-7, with TRBD1 as a possible D gene (6 bases). V lost 5 bases, J lost 3 bases, and 11 bases lay in between. Germline loops: CDR1 MGHRA, CDR2 YSYEKL. The CDR3 is 13 residues long. The CDR3: CASSEGTSYEQYF. In DNA, the CDR3 is TGCGCCAGCAGCGAGGGGACAAGCTACGAGCAGTACTTC.

The V and J genes are TRBV6-1 and TRBJ2-1, with D tentatively TRBD1 (5 bases). CDR1 is MNHNS and CDR2 is SASEGT in the germline V gene. V lost 6 bases and J 0 bases, leaving 12 bases between the germline ends. This CDR3 spans 15 amino acids. The CDR3 coding sequence is TGTGCCAGCAGGATTGACAGCAGCTCCTACAATGAGCAGTTCTTC. It specifies CASRIDSSSYNEQFF.

The chain joins TRBV29-1 to TRBJ1-1, with 9 bases lining up with TRBD1. This CDR3 spans 13 amino acids. Germline assignment: CDR1 SQVTM and CDR2 ANQGSEA. J gave up 2 bases and V 6 bases, and 4 bases lay outside the gene matches. The CDR3 loop is CSVPGQGNTEAFF. The CDR3 bases are TGCAGCGTACCGGGACAGGGCAACACTGAAGCTTTCTTT.

The rearrangement links TRBV18 to TRBJ2-7; TRBD2 is a possible D gene (6 bases). The ends were cut back, 6 bases at V and 3 bases at J, with 15 bases in the middle. The CDR3 has 14 amino acids. Germline V gives CDR1 KGHSH, CDR2 LQKENI. CDR3 sequence reads: CASSQLGGDYEQYF. The CDR3 DNA reads TGTGCCAGCTCTCAGCTCGGAGGGGACTACGAGCAGTACTTC.

The J gene is TRBJ1-3, the V gene TRBV6-5; 9 positions match TRBD1. CDR1 and CDR2 (germline): MNHEY, SVGAGI. J gave up 0 bases and V 4 bases, and 1 base lay outside the gene matches. The CDR3 is 15 amino acids. CDR3 residues: CASSSTGGSGNTIYF. DNA of the CDR3: TGTGCCAGCAGTTCGACAGGGGGCTCTGGAAACACCATATATTTT.

This clone is a singleton in its sample. V is TRBV7-2 and J is TRBJ2-3; D remains ambiguous. The V and J ends lost 1 base and 9 bases respectively, with 11 bases between them. The germline CDR1 and CDR2 sequences are SGHTA and FQGNSA. The CDR3 contains 13 residues. The CDR3 DNA is TGTGCCAGCAGCTTAGATTTGCTAGAGACGCAGTATTTT. Translating it yields CASSLDLLETQYF.